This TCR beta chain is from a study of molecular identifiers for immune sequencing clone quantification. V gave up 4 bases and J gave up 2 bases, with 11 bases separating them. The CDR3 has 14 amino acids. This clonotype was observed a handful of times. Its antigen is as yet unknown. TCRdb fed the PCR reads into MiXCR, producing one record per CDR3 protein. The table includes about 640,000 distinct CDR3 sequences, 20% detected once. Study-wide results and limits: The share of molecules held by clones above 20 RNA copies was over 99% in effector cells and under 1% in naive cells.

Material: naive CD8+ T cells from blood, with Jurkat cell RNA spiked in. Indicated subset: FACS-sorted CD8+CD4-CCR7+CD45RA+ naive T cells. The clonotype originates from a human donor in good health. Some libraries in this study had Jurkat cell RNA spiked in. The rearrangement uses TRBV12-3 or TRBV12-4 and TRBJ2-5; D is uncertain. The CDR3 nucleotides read TGTGCCAGCAGTTCTGCGGCTGATCAAGAGACCCAGTACTTC. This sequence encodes CASSSAADQETQYF.